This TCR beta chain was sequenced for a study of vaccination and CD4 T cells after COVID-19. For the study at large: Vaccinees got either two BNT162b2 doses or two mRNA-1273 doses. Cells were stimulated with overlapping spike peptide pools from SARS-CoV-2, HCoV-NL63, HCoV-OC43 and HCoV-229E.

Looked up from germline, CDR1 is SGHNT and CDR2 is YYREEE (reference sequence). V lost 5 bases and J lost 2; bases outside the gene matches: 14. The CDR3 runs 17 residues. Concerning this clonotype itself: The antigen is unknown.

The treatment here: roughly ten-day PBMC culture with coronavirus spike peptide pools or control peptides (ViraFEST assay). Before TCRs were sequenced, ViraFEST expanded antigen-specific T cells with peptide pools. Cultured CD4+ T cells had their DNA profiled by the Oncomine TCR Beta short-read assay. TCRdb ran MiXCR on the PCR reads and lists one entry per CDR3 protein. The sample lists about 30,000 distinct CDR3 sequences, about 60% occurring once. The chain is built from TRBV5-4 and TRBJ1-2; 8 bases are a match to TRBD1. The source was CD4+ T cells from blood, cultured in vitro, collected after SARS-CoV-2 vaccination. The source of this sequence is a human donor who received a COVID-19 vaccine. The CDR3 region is CASRDGGQGAYNYGYTF. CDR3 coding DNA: TGTGCCAGCAGAGACGGAGGGCAGGGGGCCTACAACTATGGCTACACCTTC.